What follows describes a single TCR beta chain. Trimming took off 7 bases at V and 6 bases at J, with 19 bases between the two ends. Germline V gene lookup returns CDR1 MNHEY and CDR2 SMNVEV (reference sequence). CDR3 length equals 15 residues. This entry belongs to a study of shared clonotypes between healthy human individuals. Naive CD8 cells, CD45RO-negative and positively selected for CCR7, excluded terminally differentiated effector memory CD45RA+ cells. Using immunoSEQ multiplex PCR, the repertoire was profiled, and TCRdb retains in-frame clones only, with some absent. The data show about 2.1 million clones, 90% to 95% seen once.

J is TRBJ2-1 and V is TRBV27; no clear D. Sequenced material: naive CD8+ T cells from PBMCs. This TCR was recovered from a young man in good health. Some clones in this sample may be carry-over from other donors' samples. In DNA form, the CDR3 reads TGTGCCAGCATTCCCCGAGGATCCCCAGTCAATGAGCAGTTCTTC. As protein: CASIPRGSPVNEQFF.